This T cell receptor beta chain was profiled in a study of blood T cell repertoires in COVID-19. TCRdb keeps only in-frame clones here, not all; method: immunoSEQ multiplex PCR. Among around 200,000 clones listed, approximately 89% were seen once. Sequencing was performed on PBMCs or T cells enriched from blood (not recorded which). The TCR originated in a woman between 18 and 29 years old who had recovered from COVID-19.

CDR3 in DNA: TGTGCCATCAGTGCAGGACTAGCGGGGGCCTACGAGCAGTACTTC. It is translated as CAISAGLAGAYEQYF. V and J are TRBV10-3 and TRBJ2-7, with 13 nucleotides matching TRBD2. This CDR3 contains 15 residues. Germline lookup yields CDR1 ENHRY and CDR2 SYGVKD. V shed 4 bases, J shed 2 bases, and the junction held 2 bases outside the gene matches.